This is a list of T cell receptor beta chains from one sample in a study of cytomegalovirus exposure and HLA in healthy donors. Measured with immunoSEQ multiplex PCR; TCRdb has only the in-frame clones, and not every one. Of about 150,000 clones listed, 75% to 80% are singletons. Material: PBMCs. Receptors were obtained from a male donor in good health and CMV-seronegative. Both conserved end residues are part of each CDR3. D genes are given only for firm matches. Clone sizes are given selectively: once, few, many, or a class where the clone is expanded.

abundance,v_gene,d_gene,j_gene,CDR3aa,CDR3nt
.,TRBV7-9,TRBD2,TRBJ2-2,CASTYLRGGNTGELFF,TGTGCCAGCACCTATCTTCGGGGGGGGAACACCGGGGAGCTGTTTTTT
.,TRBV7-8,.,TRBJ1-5,CASSLEGVSNQPQHF,TGTGCCAGCAGCTTAGAGGGGGTGAGCAATCAGCCCCAGCATTTT
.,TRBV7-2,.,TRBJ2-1,CASSPTGSVEFF,TGTGCCAGCAGCCCGACCGGGAGCGTGGAGTTCTTC
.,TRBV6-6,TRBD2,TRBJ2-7,CASSYGLAYEQYF,TGTGCCAGCAGTTACGGACTAGCCTACGAGCAGTACTTC
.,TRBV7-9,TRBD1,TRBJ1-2,CSSSFSTPGGTGGYTF,TGTTCCAGCAGCTTCTCTACCCCAGGGGGGACGGGTGGCTACACCTTC
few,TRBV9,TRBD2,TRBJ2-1,CASSVAPGLKDNEQFF,TGTGCCAGCAGCGTAGCTCCGGGACTAAAAGACAATGAGCAGTTCTTC
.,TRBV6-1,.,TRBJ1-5,CASNEQQNQPQHF,TGTGCCAGCAACGAACAGCAAAATCAGCCCCAGCATTTT
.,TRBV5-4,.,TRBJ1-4,CASSVGGRVANEKLFF,TGCGCCAGCAGCGTGGGAGGGAGGGTAGCTAATGAAAAACTGTTTTTT
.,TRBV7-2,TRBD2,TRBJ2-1,CASSLPLGVAGGSYNEQFF,TGTGCCAGCAGCTTACCCCTGGGGGTAGCGGGGGGCTCCTACAATGAGCAGTTCTTC
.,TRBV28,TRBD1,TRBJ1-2,CASRGQGDYGYTF,TGTGCCAGCAGGGGACAGGGCGACTATGGCTACACCTTC
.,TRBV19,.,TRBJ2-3,CASSINWVRADTQYF,TGTGCCAGTAGTATTAATTGGGTGAGGGCAGATACGCAGTATTTT
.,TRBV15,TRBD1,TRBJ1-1,CATSSLKQGANTEAFF,TGTGCCACCAGCAGTCTAAAACAGGGGGCCAACACTGAAGCTTTCTTT
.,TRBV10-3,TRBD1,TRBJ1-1,CAIRGTASMNTEAFF,TGTGCCATCAGGGGGACAGCTAGCATGAACACTGAAGCTTTCTTT
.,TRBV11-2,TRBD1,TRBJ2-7,CASSLAGQGTEQYF,TGTGCCAGCAGCTTAGCGGGACAGGGGACCGAGCAGTACTTC
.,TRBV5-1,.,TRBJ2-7,CASSLAGSGGLYEQYF,TGCGCCAGCAGCTTGGCCGGATCAGGGGGACTCTACGAGCAGTACTTC
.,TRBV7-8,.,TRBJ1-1,CASSLSGTPNTEAFF,TGTGCCAGCAGCCTCTCCGGGACACCGAACACTGAAGCTTTCTTT
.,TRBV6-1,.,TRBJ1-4,CASSQQQGSNEKLFF,TGTGCCAGCAGCCAGCAACAGGGAAGTAATGAAAAACTGTTTTTT
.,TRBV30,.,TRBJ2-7,CAWRTGVRSSYEQYF,TGTGCCTGGAGGACGGGAGTTCGAAGCTCCTACGAGCAGTACTTC
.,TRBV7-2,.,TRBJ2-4,CASSPRTESIQYF,TGTGCCAGCAGCCCCCGGACTGAAAGTATTCAGTACTTC
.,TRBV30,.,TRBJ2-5,CAWSPGVETQYF,TGTGCCTGGAGCCCAGGGGTTGAGACCCAGTACTTC
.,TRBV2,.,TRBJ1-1,CASSPTGYTEAFF,TGTGCCAGCAGCCCAACAGGTTACACTGAAGCTTTCTTT
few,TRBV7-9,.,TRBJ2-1,CASSPRVPGDPGDEQFF,TGTGCCAGCAGCCCACGGGTGCCGGGGGACCCCGGGGATGAGCAGTTCTTC
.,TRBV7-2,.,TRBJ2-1,CASSSSPSSYNEQFF,TGTGCCAGCAGCTCCTCCCCGAGCTCCTACAATGAGCAGTTCTTC
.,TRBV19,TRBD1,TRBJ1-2,CASSMGRGNYGYTF,TGTGCCAGTAGTATGGGCAGGGGGAACTATGGCTACACCTTC
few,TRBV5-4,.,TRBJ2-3,CASSETGFSRDTQYF,TGTGCCAGCAGCGAGACCGGTTTTAGCCGGGATACGCAGTATTTT
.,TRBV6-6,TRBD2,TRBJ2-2,CASSYASGGAGELFF,TGTGCCAGCAGTTACGCCAGCGGGGGGGCCGGGGAGCTGTTTTTT
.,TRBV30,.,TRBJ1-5,CAWSGESDQPQHF,TGTGCCTGGTCAGGGGAGAGTGATCAGCCCCAGCATTTT
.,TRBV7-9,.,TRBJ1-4,CASSSYSTGSDEKLFF,TGTGCCAGCAGCTCATACTCTACAGGGTCCGATGAAAAACTGTTTTTT
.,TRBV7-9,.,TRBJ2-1,CSSSPTRQFSYNEQFF,TGTTCCAGCAGCCCAACAAGACAGTTCTCCTACAATGAGCAGTTCTTC
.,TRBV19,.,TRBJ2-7,CASSPPSGTSSYEQYF,TGTGCCAGTAGTCCCCCCTCCGGGACAAGCTCCTACGAGCAGTACTTC
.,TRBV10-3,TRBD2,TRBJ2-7,CAIAGKLAGPSYEQYF,TGTGCCATCGCTGGGAAACTAGCGGGCCCCAGTTACGAGCAGTACTTC
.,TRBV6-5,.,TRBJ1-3,CASSFNGGERNTIYF,TGTGCCAGCAGTTTCAATGGAGGGGAGAGGAACACCATATATTTT
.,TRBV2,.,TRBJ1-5,CASSDEVDQPQHF,TGTGCCAGCAGTGATGAGGTGGATCAGCCCCAGCATTTT
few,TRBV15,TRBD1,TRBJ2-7,CATSRVGGWDEQYF,TGTGCCACCAGCAGAGTAGGGGGCTGGGACGAGCAGTACTTC
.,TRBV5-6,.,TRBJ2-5,CASSSGVLRGQETQYF,TGTGCCAGCAGCTCGGGGGTGTTGAGGGGCCAAGAGACCCAGTACTTC
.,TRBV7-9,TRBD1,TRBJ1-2,CASSLTGTGTHGYTF,TGTGCCAGCAGCTTAACCGGGACAGGGACCCATGGCTACACCTTC
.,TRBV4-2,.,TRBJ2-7,CASSQASTDTYEQYF,TGTGCCAGCAGCCAAGCGTCGACAGATACCTACGAGCAGTACTTC
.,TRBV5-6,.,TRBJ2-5,CASSSYRGGETQYF,TGTGCCAGCAGCTCCTACAGGGGGGGAGAGACCCAGTACTTC
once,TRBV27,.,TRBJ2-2,CASSSPLRQKANTGELFF,TGTGCCAGCAGTTCCCCTCTCAGACAGAAAGCAAACACCGGGGAGCTGTTTTTT
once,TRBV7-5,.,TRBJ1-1,CASGGGTTDTEAFF,TGTGCCAGTGGGGGAGGTACGACGGACACTGAAGCTTTCTTT
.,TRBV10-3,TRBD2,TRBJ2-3,CASSVSSGGADTQYF,TGTGCCAGCAGTGTGAGTAGCGGGGGGGCAGATACGCAGTATTTT
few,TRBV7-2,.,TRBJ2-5,CASSRTNQETQYF,TGTGCCAGCAGTAGGACAAACCAAGAGACCCAGTACTTC
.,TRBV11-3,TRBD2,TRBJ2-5,CASSLDPGLAGAYQETQYF,TGTGCCAGCAGCTTAGACCCGGGACTAGCGGGGGCGTACCAAGAGACCCAGTACTTC